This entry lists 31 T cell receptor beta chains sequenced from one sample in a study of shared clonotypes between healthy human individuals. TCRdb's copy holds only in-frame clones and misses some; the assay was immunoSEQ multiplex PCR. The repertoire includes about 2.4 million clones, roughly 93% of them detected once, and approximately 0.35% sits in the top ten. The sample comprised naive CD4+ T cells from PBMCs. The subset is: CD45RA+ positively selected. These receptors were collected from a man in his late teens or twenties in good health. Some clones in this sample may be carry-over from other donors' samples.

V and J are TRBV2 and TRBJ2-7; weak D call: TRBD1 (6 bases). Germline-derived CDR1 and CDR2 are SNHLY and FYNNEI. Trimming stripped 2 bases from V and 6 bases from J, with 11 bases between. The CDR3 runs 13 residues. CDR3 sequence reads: CASSESRDTEQYF. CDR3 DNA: TGTGCCAGCAGTGAAAGCCGGGACACCGAGCAGTACTTC.

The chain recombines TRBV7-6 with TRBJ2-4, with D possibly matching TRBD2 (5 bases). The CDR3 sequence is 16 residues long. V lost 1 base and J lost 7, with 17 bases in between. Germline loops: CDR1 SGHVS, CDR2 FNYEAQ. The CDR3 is CASSLDPGSAGNIQYF. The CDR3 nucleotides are TGTGCCAGCAGCTTAGACCCGGGGAGTGCCGGGAACATTCAGTACTTC.

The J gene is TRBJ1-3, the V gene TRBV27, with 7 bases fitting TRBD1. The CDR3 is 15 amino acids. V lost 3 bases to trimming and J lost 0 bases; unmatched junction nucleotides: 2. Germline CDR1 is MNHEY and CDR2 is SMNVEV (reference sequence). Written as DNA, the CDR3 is TGTGCCAGCAGTTTCCAGGGGGTCTCTGGAAACACCATATATTTT. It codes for CASSFQGVSGNTIYF.

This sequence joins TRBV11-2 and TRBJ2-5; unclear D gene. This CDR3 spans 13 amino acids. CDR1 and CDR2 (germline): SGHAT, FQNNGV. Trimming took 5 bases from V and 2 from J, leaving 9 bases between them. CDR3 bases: TGTGCCAGCAGCCCAGACACACAAGAGACCCAGTACTTC. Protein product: CASSPDTQETQYF. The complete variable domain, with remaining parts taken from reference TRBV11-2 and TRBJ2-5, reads EAGVAQSPRYKIIEKRQSVAFWCNPISGHATLYWYQQILGQGPKLLIQFQNNGVVDDSQLPKDRFSAERLKGVDSTLKIQPAKLEDSAVYLCASSPDTQETQYFGPGTRLLVL.

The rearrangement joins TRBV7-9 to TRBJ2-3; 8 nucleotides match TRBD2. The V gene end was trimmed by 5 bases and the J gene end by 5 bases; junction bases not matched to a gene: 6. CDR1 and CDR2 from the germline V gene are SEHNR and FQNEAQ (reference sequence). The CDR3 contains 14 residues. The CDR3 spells CASSLSGRIDTQYF. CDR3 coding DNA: TGTGCCAGCAGCCTGAGCGGGAGAATAGATACGCAGTATTTT.

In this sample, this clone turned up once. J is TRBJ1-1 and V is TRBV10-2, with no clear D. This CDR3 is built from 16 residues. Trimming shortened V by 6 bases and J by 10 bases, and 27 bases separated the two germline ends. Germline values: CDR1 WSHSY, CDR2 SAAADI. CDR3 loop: CASREQKTLMHSTAFF. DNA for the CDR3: TGCGCCAGCAGGGAGCAGAAGACGCTGATGCATTCGACAGCTTTCTTT.

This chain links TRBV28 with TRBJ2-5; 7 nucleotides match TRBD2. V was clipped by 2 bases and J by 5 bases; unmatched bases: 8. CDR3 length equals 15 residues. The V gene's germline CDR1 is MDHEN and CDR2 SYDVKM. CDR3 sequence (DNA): TGTGCCAGCAGTTTACCGGGAAGGGAGGGGGAGACCCAGTACTTC. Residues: CASSLPGREGETQYF.

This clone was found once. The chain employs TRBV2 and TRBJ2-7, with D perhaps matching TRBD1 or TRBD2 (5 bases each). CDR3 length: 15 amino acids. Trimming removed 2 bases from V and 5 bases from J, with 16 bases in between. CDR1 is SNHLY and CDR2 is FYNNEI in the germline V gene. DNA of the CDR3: TGTGCCAGCAGTGAACAGGGATTGCGAGGGCACGAGCAGTACTTC. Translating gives CASSEQGLRGHEQYF.

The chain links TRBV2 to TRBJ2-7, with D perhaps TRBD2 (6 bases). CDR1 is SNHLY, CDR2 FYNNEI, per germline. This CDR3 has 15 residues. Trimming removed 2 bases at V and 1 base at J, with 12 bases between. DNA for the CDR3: TGTGCCAGCAGTGAATCTACGGGAGCGTCCTACGAGCAGTACTTC. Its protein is CASSESTGASYEQYF.

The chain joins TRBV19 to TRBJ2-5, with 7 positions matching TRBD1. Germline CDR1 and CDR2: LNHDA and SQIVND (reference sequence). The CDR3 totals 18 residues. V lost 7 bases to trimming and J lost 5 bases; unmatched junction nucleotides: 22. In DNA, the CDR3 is TGTGCCAGTACCCACAGCAGGAGTGCAGGGGGTGCACGGGAGACCCAGTACTTC. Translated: CASTHSRSAGGARETQYF.

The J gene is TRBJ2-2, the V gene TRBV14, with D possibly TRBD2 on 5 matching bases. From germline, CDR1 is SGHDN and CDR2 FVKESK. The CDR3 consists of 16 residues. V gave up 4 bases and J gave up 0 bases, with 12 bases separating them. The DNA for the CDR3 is TGTGCCAGCAGCCTTTGGGGAGCGGCGAACACCGGGGAGCTGTTTTTT. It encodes CASSLWGAANTGELFF.

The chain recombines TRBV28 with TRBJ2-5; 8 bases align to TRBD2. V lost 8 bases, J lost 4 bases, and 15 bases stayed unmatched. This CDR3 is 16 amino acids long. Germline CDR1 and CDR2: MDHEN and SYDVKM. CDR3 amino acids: CASFPVGGRGVETQYF. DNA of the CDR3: TGTGCCAGCTTCCCCGTCGGTGGGCGGGGGGTAGAGACCCAGTACTTC.

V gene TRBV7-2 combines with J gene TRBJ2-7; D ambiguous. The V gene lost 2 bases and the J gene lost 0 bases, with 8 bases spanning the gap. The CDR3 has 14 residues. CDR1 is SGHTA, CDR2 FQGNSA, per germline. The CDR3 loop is CASSLYPSSYEQYF. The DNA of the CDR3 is TGTGCCAGCAGCTTATATCCCAGCTCCTACGAGCAGTACTTC. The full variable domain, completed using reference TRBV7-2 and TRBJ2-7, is GAGVSQSPSNKVTEKGKDVELRCDPISGHTALYWYRQSLGQGLEFLIYFQGNSAPDKSGLPSDRFSAERTGGSVSTLTIQRTQQEDSAVYLCASSLYPSSYEQYFGPGTRLTVT.

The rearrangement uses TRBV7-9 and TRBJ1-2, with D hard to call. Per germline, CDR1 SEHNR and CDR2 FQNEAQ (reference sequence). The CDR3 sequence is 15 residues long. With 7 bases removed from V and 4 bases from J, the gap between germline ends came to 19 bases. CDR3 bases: TGTGCCAGCACCCTAGGAGAGGGAAGGAGCTATGGCTACACCTTC. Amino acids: CASTLGEGRSYGYTF.

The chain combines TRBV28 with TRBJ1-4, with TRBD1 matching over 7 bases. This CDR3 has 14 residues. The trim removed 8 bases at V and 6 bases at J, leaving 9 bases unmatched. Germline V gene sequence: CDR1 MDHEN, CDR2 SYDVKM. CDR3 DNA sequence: TGTGCCAGCGCTAACGCCGGGACAGATGAAAAACTGTTTTTT. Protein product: CASANAGTDEKLFF.

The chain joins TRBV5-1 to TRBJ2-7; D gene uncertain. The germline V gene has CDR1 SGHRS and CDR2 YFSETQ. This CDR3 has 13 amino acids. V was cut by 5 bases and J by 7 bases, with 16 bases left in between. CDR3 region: CASSEAPSLEQYF. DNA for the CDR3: TGCGCCAGCAGTGAGGCGCCCTCATTAGAGCAGTACTTC.

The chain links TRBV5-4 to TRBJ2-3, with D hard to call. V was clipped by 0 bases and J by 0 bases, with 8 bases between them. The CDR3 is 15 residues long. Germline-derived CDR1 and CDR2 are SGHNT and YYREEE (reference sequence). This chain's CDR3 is CASSLGALSTDTQYF. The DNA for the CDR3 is TGTGCCAGCAGCTTGGGGGCCCTTAGCACAGATACGCAGTATTTT.

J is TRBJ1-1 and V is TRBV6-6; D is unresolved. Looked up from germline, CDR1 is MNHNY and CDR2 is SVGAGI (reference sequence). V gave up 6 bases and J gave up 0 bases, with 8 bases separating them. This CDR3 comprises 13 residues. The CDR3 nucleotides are TGTGCCAGCAGCCCAGCCATGAACACTGAAGCTTTCTTT. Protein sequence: CASSPAMNTEAFF.

The CDR3 bases are TGTGCCAGCAGTTTAAGCGGCAGGGGGTCGTCTGGCTACACCTTC. Amino acid sequence: CASSLSGRGSSGYTF. This chain uses TRBV28 with TRBJ1-2; 7 positions match TRBD1. Germline V gives CDR1 MDHEN, CDR2 SYDVKM. With 2 bases clipped from V and 7 bases from J, the junction kept 10 bases outside the gene matches. The CDR3 runs to 15 residues.

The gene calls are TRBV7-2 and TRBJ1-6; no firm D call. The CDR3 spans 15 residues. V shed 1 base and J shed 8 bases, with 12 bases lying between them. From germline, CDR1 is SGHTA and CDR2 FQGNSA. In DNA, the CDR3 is TGTGCCAGCAGCTTAGGGCATATCCAATATTCACCCCTCCACTTT. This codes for CASSLGHIQYSPLHF.

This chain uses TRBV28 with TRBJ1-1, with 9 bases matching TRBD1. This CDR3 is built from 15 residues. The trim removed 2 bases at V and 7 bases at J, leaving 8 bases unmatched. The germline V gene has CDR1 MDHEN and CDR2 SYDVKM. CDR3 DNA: TGTGCCAGCAGTTTAGCGGGACAGGGTATGATTGAAGCTTTCTTT. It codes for CASSLAGQGMIEAFF. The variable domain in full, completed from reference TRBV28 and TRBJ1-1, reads DVKVTQSSRYLVKRTGEKVFLECVQDMDHENMFWYRQDPGLGLRLIYFSYDVKMKEKGDIPEGYSVSREKKERFSLILESASTNQTSMYLCASSLAGQGMIEAFFGQGTRLTVV.

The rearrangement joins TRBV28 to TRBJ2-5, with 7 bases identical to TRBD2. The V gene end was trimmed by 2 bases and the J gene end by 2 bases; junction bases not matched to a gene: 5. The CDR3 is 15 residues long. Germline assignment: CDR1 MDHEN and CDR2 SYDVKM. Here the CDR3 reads CASSLGGEGQETQYF. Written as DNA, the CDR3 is TGTGCCAGCAGTTTAGGGGGGGAAGGTCAAGAGACCCAGTACTTC.

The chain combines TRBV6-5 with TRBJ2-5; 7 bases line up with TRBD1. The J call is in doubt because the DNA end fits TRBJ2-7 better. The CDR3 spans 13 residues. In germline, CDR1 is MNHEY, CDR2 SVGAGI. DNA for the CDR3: TGTGCCAGCAGGGGGACAGCCGGCTACGAGCAGTACTTC. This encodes CASRGTAGYEQYF.

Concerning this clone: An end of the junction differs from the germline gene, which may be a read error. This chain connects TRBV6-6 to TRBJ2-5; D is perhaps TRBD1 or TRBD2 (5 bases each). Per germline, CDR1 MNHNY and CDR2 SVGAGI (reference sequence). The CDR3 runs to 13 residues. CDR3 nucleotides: TGTGCGAGCAAGCCGAGGGGCCAAGAGACCCAGTACTTC. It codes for CASKPRGQETQYF.

The DNA for the CDR3 is TGTGCCAGCAGCTTAAGTAAGACGAACACTGAAGCTTTCTTT. It is translated as CASSLSKTNTEAFF. The chain combines TRBV7-3 with TRBJ1-1, with D uncertain. The CDR3 spans 14 residues. Germline V gives CDR1 SGHTA, CDR2 FQGTGA. V dropped 1 base and J dropped 1 base, with 7 bases sitting between them.

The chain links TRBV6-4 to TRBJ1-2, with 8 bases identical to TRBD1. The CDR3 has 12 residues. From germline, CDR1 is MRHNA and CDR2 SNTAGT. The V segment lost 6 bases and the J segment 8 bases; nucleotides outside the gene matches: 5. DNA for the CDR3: TGTGCCAGCAGCGGACAGGGACGCGGCTACACCTTC. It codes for CASSGQGRGYTF.

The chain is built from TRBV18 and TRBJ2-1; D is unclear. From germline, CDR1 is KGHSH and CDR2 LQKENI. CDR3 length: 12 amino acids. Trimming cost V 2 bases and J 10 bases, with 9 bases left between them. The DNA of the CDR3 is TGTGCCAGCTCACCAGAGCGAGAAGAGCAGTTCTTC. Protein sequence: CASSPEREEQFF. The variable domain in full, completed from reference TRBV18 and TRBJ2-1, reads NAGVMQNPRHLVRRRGQEARLRCSPMKGHSHVYWYRQLPEEGLKFMVYLQKENIIDESGMPKERFSAEFPKEGPSILRIQQVVRGDSAAYFCASSPEREEQFFGPGTRLTVL.

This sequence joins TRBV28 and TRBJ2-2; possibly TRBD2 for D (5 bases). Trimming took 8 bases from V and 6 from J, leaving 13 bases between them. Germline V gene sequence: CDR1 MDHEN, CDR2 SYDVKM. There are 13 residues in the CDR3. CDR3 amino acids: CASGRGWAGELFF. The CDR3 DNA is TGTGCCAGCGGGCGCGGGTGGGCCGGGGAGCTGTTTTTT.

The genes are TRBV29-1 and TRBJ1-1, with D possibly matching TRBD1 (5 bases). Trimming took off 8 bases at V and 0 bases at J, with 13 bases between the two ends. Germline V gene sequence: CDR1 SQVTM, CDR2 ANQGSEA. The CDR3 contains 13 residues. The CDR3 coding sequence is TGCAGCCCCTCAGCGGGGGTGAACACTGAAGCTTTCTTT. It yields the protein CSPSAGVNTEAFF.

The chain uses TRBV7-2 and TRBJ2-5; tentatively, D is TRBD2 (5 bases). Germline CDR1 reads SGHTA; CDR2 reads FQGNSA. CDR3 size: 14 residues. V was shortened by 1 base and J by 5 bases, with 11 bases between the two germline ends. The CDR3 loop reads CASSLDRWEETQYF. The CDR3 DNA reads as TGTGCCAGCAGCTTAGATCGGTGGGAGGAGACCCAGTACTTC.

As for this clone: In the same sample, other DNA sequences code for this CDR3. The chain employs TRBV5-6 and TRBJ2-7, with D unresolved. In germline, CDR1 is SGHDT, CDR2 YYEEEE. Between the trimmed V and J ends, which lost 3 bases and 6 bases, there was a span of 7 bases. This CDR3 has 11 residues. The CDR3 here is CASSSLREQYF. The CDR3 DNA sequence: TGTGCCAGCAGCTCACTACGCGAGCAGTACTTC.